The 28 T cell receptor beta chains below come from one sample, sequenced in a study of post-analysis software for immune sequencing data. Findings of the study overall: Higher frequency in patients than in controls was seen for about five TRBV segments, with TRBV5-6, TRBV5-1 and TRBV20-1 among them.

Prepared TCR beta cDNA libraries contained unique molecular identifiers. TCRdb ran MiXCR on the PCR reads and lists one entry per CDR3 protein. The sample has roughly 580,000 distinct CDR3 sequences, 44% seen once. The antigens of these receptors remain unknown. Sequenced: blood. These receptors were taken from a girl between 5 and 17 years old with multiple sclerosis.

In nucleotides, the CDR3 is TGTGCCAGCAGTTTTTACAGGGGGCTTAGCTATGGCTACACCTTC. It translates to CASSFYRGLSYGYTF. The chain employs TRBV12-3 or TRBV12-4 and TRBJ1-2; 9 bases line up with TRBD1. V gave up 3 bases and J gave up 4 bases; unmatched junction bases: 6. The CDR3 covers 15 residues.

CDR3 in DNA: TGTGCCAGCAGTTACTCGAAGGGGGCACAGGGGTGGAAGACCCAGTACTTC. Translating it yields CASSYSKGAQGWKTQYF. The chain combines TRBV6-5 with TRBJ2-5, with 7 bases lining up with TRBD1. Germline CDR1 reads MNHEY; CDR2 reads SVGAGI. Trimming took 0 bases from V and 6 from J; bases not matched to a gene: 13. The CDR3 length is 17 residues.

About this clonotype itself: The germline gene is not matched at one end of the junction; a read error may be the cause. The chain recombines TRBV12-3 or TRBV12-4 with TRBJ2-3, with 9 bases that match TRBD2. The CDR3 sequence is 17 residues long. CDR3 region: CASTRRGAGGYTDTEYF. CDR3 nucleotides: TGTGCCAGCACCCGACGGGGGGCGGGAGGGTACACAGATACGGAGTATTTT.

This clonotype was observed a handful of times. V is TRBV11-3 and J is TRBJ2-7; TRBD1 matches at 8 bases. This CDR3 has 16 residues. V lost 1 base to trimming and J lost 2 bases; unmatched junction nucleotides: 7. CDR1 and CDR2 (germline): SGHNT, YENEEA. The CDR3 loop is CASSLGTGQGTYEQYF. The CDR3 coding sequence is TGTGCCAGCAGCTTAGGAACTGGACAGGGTACCTACGAGCAGTACTTC.

The CDR3 region has the DNA TGTGCCAGCAGATCGGGACAGACAGATACGCAGTATTTT. This codes for CASRSGQTDTQYF. V gene TRBV7-9 combines with J gene TRBJ2-3; TRBD1 matches at 7 bases. This CDR3 has 13 residues. V lost 6 bases and J lost 3; bases outside the gene matches: 3. The germline V gene has CDR1 SEHNR and CDR2 FQNEAQ (reference sequence).

This clonotype has only a few counts. J is TRBJ2-7 and V is TRBV10-3; D gene uncertain. The J call may be faulty, since TRBJ2-5 better matches the DNA end. The CDR3 extends over 14 amino acids. CDR1 is ENHRY and CDR2 is SYGVKD in the germline V gene. CDR3 sequence: CAISESKARETQYF. In DNA, the CDR3 is TGTGCCATCAGTGAGTCGAAGGCCAGAGAGACCCAGTACTTC.

Only one count was recorded for this clonotype. The CDR3 DNA is TGTGCCAGCAGCAAAGTTGGGAGCGGGGGGGCCATTGGCGGGGAGCTGTTTTTT. This encodes CASSKVGSGGAIGGELFF. The chain employs TRBV21-1 and TRBJ2-2; no DNA check was done on the table's D call, TRBD2. TRBV21-1 is recorded as a pseudogene. This CDR3 has 18 residues.

V usage is TRBV11-2 and J usage is TRBJ2-5; TRBD2 aligns across 12 bases. After removal of 3 bases from V and 2 bases from J, the junction contained 10 bases not matched to a gene. CDR1 and CDR2 (germline): SGHAT, FQNNGV. This CDR3 region has 18 residues. The CDR3 region is CASSFGLLAGGRQETQYF. The DNA for the CDR3 is TGTGCCAGCAGCTTCGGACTACTAGCGGGGGGACGACAAGAGACCCAGTACTTC.

This sequence joins TRBV10-3 and TRBJ2-7; D unclear. This CDR3 is 14 amino acids long. Deletions cut 2 bases from V and 7 bases from J, with 15 bases between. The germline V gene encodes CDR1 ENHRY and CDR2 SYGVKD. The DNA for the CDR3 is TGTGCCATCAGTGAGATAGGGCTGGCCCGGGAGCAGTACTTC. It translates to CAISEIGLAREQYF.

V gene TRBV6-6 combines with J gene TRBJ2-7; D not certain. The CDR3 extends over 14 amino acids. With 6 bases removed from V and 0 bases from J, the gap between germline ends came to 12 bases. Germline V lookup: CDR1 MNHNY, CDR2 SVGAGI (reference sequence). The CDR3 bases are TGTGCCAGCAGCCTCTGGAACAACTCCTACGAGCAGTACTTC. It codes for CASSLWNNSYEQYF.

This chain links TRBV28 with TRBJ2-5; 9 positions match TRBD2. From germline, CDR1 is MDHEN and CDR2 SYDVKM. The CDR3 extends over 16 amino acids. The V segment lost 6 bases and the J segment 3 bases; nucleotides outside the gene matches: 11. The DNA of the CDR3 is TGTGCCAGCAGCTCCCCCGGAGAGCGGGGGGAAGAGACCCAGTACTTC. Its protein product is CASSSPGERGEETQYF.

The rearrangement links TRBV5-1 to TRBJ1-2; weak D call: TRBD1 (6 bases). Germline CDR1 and CDR2: SGHRS and YFSETQ. V lost 4 bases and J lost 1, with 17 bases in between. This CDR3 is built from 16 residues. In nucleotides, the CDR3 is TGCGCCAGCAGCCCTGGGGGGGCAGAGAGTAACTATGGCTACACCTTC. It yields the protein CASSPGGAESNYGYTF.

There are a few counts of this clonotype. This chain joins TRBV7-6 and TRBJ1-5; D not certain. V was cut by 0 bases and J by 12 bases, with 12 bases left in between. Germline lookup yields CDR1 SGHVS and CDR2 FNYEAQ. The length of the CDR3 is 13 residues. The CDR3 loop reads CASSLAESGFQHF. The CDR3 DNA is TGTGCCAGCAGCTTAGCCGAGTCAGGATTCCAGCATTTT.

The chain recombines TRBV20-1 with TRBJ2-5; 11 positions agree with TRBD1. Germline CDR1 is DFQATT and CDR2 is SNEGSKA (reference sequence). The trim removed 0 bases at V and 0 bases at J, leaving 3 bases unmatched. The CDR3 spans 16 residues. The CDR3 DNA follows: TGCAGTGCTAGAGAGATGGGACAGGGGGACCAAGAGACCCAGTACTTC. Encoded protein: CSAREMGQGDQETQYF.

This chain's CDR3 is CASSLYRVNTGELFF. The CDR3 DNA is TGTGCCAGCAGCTTGTACAGGGTTAACACCGGGGAGCTGTTTTTT. The chain links TRBV7-2 to TRBJ2-2, with a weak D call TRBD1 (6 bases). The germline gives CDR1 SGHTA, CDR2 FQGNSA. CDR3 length equals 15 residues. Trimming shortened V by 3 bases and J by 2 bases, and 10 bases separated the two germline ends.

This clonotype has a single count. This chain links TRBV5-1 with TRBJ1-2; D is perhaps TRBD1 (5 bases). The V end lost 1 base, the J end lost 4 bases, and 11 bases lay between the germline ends. CDR1 SGHRS and CDR2 YFSETQ come from the germline V gene. CDR3 length equals 14 residues. The CDR3 region is CASSLRQSFYGYTF. The CDR3 nucleotides read TGCGCCAGCAGCTTGAGACAGTCCTTCTATGGCTACACCTTC.

The rearrangement links TRBV15 to TRBJ1-2, with TRBD1 matching 10 bases. Germline assignment: CDR1 LNHNV and CDR2 YYDKDF (reference sequence). CDR3 size: 14 residues. J gave up 5 bases and V 4 bases, and 4 bases lay outside the gene matches. In DNA, the CDR3 is TGTGCCACCAGCAAAAGGGACAGGGGATATGGCTACACCTTC. It translates to CATSKRDRGYGYTF.

The chain is built from TRBV7-9 and TRBJ1-2; D unresolved. This CDR3 comprises 11 residues. V was cut by 5 bases and J by 8 bases, with 9 bases left in between. Germline CDR1 and CDR2: SEHNR and FQNEAQ (reference sequence). CDR3 in DNA: TGTGCCAGCAGCCAACAGCGCGGCTACACCTTC. This encodes CASSQQRGYTF. The whole variable domain, filled in from reference TRBV7-9 and TRBJ1-2, reads DTGVSQNPRHKITKRGQNVTFRCDPISEHNRLYWYRQTLGQGPEFLTYFQNEAQLEKSRLLSDRFSAERPKGSFSTLEIQRTEQGDSAMYLCASSQQRGYTFGSGTRLTVV.

This sequence joins TRBV20-1 and TRBJ2-1, with TRBD2 matching 7 bases. The J segment lost 3 bases and the V segment lost 4 bases, leaving 9 bases of the junction unmatched. The CDR3 covers 15 residues. The germline V gene has CDR1 DFQATT and CDR2 SNEGSKA (reference sequence). CDR3 residues: CSATPRVAGYNEQFF. The CDR3 DNA reads TGCAGTGCTACCCCCAGGGTAGCGGGCTACAATGAGCAGTTCTTC.

The chain joins TRBV7-9 to TRBJ1-2; maybe TRBD1 (5 bases). V was clipped by 6 bases and J by 8 bases, with 16 bases between them. The V gene's germline CDR1 is SEHNR and CDR2 FQNEAQ (reference sequence). This CDR3 contains 13 residues. The CDR3 DNA reads as TGTGCCAGCAGGGGAAGAGTAGGGGACGGCTACACCTTC. Its translation is CASRGRVGDGYTF.

J is TRBJ1-1 and V is TRBV7-8; D is unresolved. V lost 1 base, J lost 1 base, and 10 bases lay in between. The CDR3 totals 15 residues. Germline CDR1 SGHVS, CDR2 FQNEAQ. CDR3 sequence: CASSLGWQSNTEAFF. CDR3 in DNA: TGTGCCAGCAGCTTAGGGTGGCAATCGAACACTGAAGCTTTCTTT.

The V gene is TRBV7-9, the J gene TRBJ2-5; 10 positions agree with TRBD2. From germline, CDR1 is SEHNR and CDR2 FQNEAQ (reference sequence). This CDR3 has 15 residues. The trim removed 5 bases at V and 11 bases at J, leaving 14 bases unmatched. This CDR3 is CASSALAGGGNEQYF. In nucleotides, the CDR3 is TGTGCCAGCAGCGCCTTAGCGGGAGGCGGAAATGAGCAGTACTTC.

This clonotype has only a few counts. The chain links TRBV28 to TRBJ1-5; no firm D call. The ends were cut back, 3 bases at V and 0 bases at J, with 9 bases in the middle. The CDR3 spans 15 residues. CDR1 MDHEN and CDR2 SYDVKM come from the germline V gene. The CDR3 loop reads CASSLGQVSNQPQHF. The CDR3 DNA sequence: TGTGCCAGCAGTTTGGGTCAGGTTAGCAATCAGCCCCAGCATTTT. Full variable domain (remainder filled in from reference TRBV28 and TRBJ1-5): DVKVTQSSRYLVKRTGEKVFLECVQDMDHENMFWYRQDPGLGLRLIYFSYDVKMKEKGDIPEGYSVSREKKERFSLILESASTNQTSMYLCASSLGQVSNQPQHFGDGTRLSIL.

This clonotype was detected a few times. DNA of the CDR3: TGCAGCGTAGAGACAGGGAGATACACCGGGGAGCTGTTTTTT. Translated, it gives CSVETGRYTGELFF. V and J are TRBV29-1 and TRBJ2-2, with 7 nucleotides matching TRBD1. Germline CDR1 is SQVTM and CDR2 is ANQGSEA. The ends lost 6 bases at V and 3 bases at J; junction bases unmatched: 7. This CDR3 has 14 residues.

This chain joins TRBV20-1 and TRBJ1-2, with D maybe TRBD1 (6 bases). CDR3 size: 12 residues. Germline V gives CDR1 DFQATT, CDR2 SNEGSKA (reference sequence). CDR3 bases: TGCAGGGCTTTACAGGGAGGGGATGGCTACACCTTC. It encodes CRALQGGDGYTF.

In its sample, this clonotype was seen a few times. Germline is not matched at one junction end, which may reflect a read error. The J gene is TRBJ2-7, the V gene TRBV20-1; 9 nucleotides match TRBD1. CDR3 size: 14 residues. The germline V gene has CDR1 DFQATT and CDR2 SNEGSKA (reference sequence). The CDR3 sequence: CSARGGTGRYEQYF. The CDR3 DNA follows: TGCAGTGCCAGAGGAGGGACAGGGAGATACGAGCAGTACTTC.

This clonotype was observed a single time. The chain's CDR3 is CASSTSPWGREYF. CDR3 DNA: TGTGCCAGCAGTACCTCCCCGTGGGGGAGGGAGTATTTT. This sequence joins TRBV12-3 or TRBV12-4 and TRBJ2-3; 7 bases agree with TRBD2. The J segment lost 13 bases and the V segment lost 5 bases, leaving 12 bases of the junction unmatched. The CDR3 covers 13 residues.

This clonotype was seen a handful of times. The chain carries TRBV20-1 and TRBJ2-1; perhaps TRBD2 as D (5 bases). With 2 bases removed from V and 8 bases from J, the gap between germline ends came to 13 bases. CDR3 length equals 13 residues. CDR1 DFQATT and CDR2 SNEGSKA come from the germline V gene (reference sequence). The CDR3: CSARRRTMYEQFF. DNA for the CDR3: TGCAGTGCTAGACGGAGGACCATGTATGAGCAGTTCTTC.